The 12 T cell receptor beta chains below were found in one sample sequenced in a study of post-analysis software for immune sequencing data. Study-level results: TRBV5-6, TRBV5-1 and TRBV20-1 were among 4 or 5 TRBV segments more frequent in patients than controls.

Their cognate antigens are unknown. Sequencing libraries made from TCR beta cDNA carried unique molecular identifiers. TCRdb independently ran MiXCR on the PCR reads; one entry per CDR3 protein. The data hold about 810,000 distinct CDR3 sequences, with about 57% observed a single time. The material sequenced was blood. The receptors derive from a girl under 18 with multiple sclerosis.

The chain employs TRBV12-3 or TRBV12-4 and TRBJ1-2; the match to TRBD1 covers 8 bases. The CDR3 spans 14 residues. J was trimmed by 6 bases and V by 3 bases; bases with no gene match: 6. The CDR3 DNA follows: TGTGCCAGCAGTTTTAGGACAGGGAGAAATGGCTACACCTTC. Translation: CASSFRTGRNGYTF.

The rearrangement links TRBV7-6 to TRBJ2-5; D may be TRBD1 or TRBD2 (6 bases each). TRBJ2-7 explains the end of the DNA better; the J call may be wrong. Looked up from germline, CDR1 is SGHVS and CDR2 is FNYEAQ. There are 14 residues in the CDR3. The CDR3 DNA sequence: TGTGCCAGCAGCTCCTTTGGGGGCGGGGACGAGCAGTACTTC. Translation gives CASSSFGGGDEQYF.

This clonotype appeared a few times. This rearrangement joins TRBV29-1 to TRBJ2-1, with 9 bases fitting TRBD1. Germline V gene data show CDR1 as SQVTM and CDR2 as ANQGSEA. This CDR3 contains 15 residues. V trimming: 3 bases; J trimming: 2 bases; junction bases outside the gene matches: 5. CDR3 DNA: TGCAGCGTTGAGAGGGACAGGGTGACCTACAATGAGCAGTTCTTC. It is translated as CSVERDRVTYNEQFF.

The chain uses TRBV6-1 and TRBJ2-1; 9 positions match TRBD2. This CDR3 is 14 amino acids long. J gave up 8 bases and V 6 bases, and 8 bases lay outside the gene matches. Germline V gives CDR1 MNHNS, CDR2 SASEGT. As DNA, the CDR3 is TGTGCCAGCAGCGTTAGCGGGAGAGCGTATGAGCAGTTCTTC. Translating gives CASSVSGRAYEQFF.

In its sample, this clonotype was seen a few times. The V and J genes are TRBV29-1 and TRBJ2-7; 9 positions agree with TRBD2. Germline V lookup: CDR1 SQVTM, CDR2 ANQGSEA. V gave up 4 bases and J gave up 6 bases; unmatched junction bases: 7. This CDR3 contains 13 residues. The chain's CDR3 is CSVVQLAGFEQYF. The CDR3 nucleotides read TGCAGCGTTGTGCAGCTAGCGGGATTCGAGCAGTACTTC.

This clonotype was found a few times. This chain links TRBV6-6 with TRBJ2-7; D uncertain. The CDR3 length is 15 residues. Germline V lookup: CDR1 MNHNY, CDR2 SVGAGI (reference sequence). Trimming removed 3 bases at V and 0 bases at J, with 12 bases between. The CDR3 region is CASSYGQLSSYEQYF. Written as DNA, the CDR3 is TGTGCCAGCAGTTATGGCCAATTAAGCTCCTACGAGCAGTACTTC.

This chain uses TRBV7-9 with TRBJ2-1; TRBD2 is a possible D gene (5 bases). V lost 5 bases to trimming and J lost 5 bases, with 16 bases between them. The CDR3 loop spans 15 amino acids. Per germline, CDR1 SEHNR and CDR2 FQNEAQ (reference sequence). CDR3 coding DNA: TGTGCCAGCAGCCTTTGGCCCTGGCGGGACAATGAGCAGTTCTTC. Translating gives CASSLWPWRDNEQFF.

V and J are TRBV5-1 and TRBJ2-5, with 9 bases that match TRBD1. J gave up 4 bases and V 4 bases, and 14 bases lay outside the gene matches. CDR3 size: 17 residues. Germline V gives CDR1 SGHRS, CDR2 YFSETQ. CDR3 DNA: TGCGCCAGCAGCCCGGACAGGGGTCGTGCATCGGGAGAGACCCAGTACTTC. It yields the protein CASSPDRGRASGETQYF.

The chain combines TRBV6-5 with TRBJ1-4; no definite D call. Germline lookup yields CDR1 MNHEY and CDR2 SVGAGI. The CDR3 is 14 amino acids. The V end was cut by 6 bases, the J end by 7 bases, with 15 bases between. CDR3 amino acids: CASSPDTAPEKLFF. CDR3 in DNA: TGTGCCAGCAGCCCCGACACCGCACCTGAAAAACTGTTTTTT.

The rearrangement uses TRBV29-1 and TRBJ2-7; D tentatively fits TRBD1 or TRBD2 (5 bases each). The germline gives CDR1 SQVTM, CDR2 ANQGSEA. CDR3 length equals 14 residues. The ends were cut back, 6 bases at V and 0 bases at J, with 15 bases in the middle. The CDR3 DNA reads TGCAGCGTCCGCCGGGACCGGGGCTCCTACGAGCAGTACTTC. Protein product: CSVRRDRGSYEQYF.

The V call is TRBV9, the J call TRBJ1-1, with a weak D call TRBD1 (5 bases). This CDR3 is 16 amino acids long. CDR1 is SGDLS and CDR2 is YYNGEE in the germline V gene. V was shortened by 0 bases and J by 4 bases, with 16 bases between the two germline ends. CDR3 loop: CASSVGDPRAPTEAFF. The CDR3 DNA reads TGTGCCAGCAGCGTAGGGGACCCACGGGCGCCCACTGAAGCTTTCTTT.

This clonotype appeared a few times. This chain links TRBV5-1 with TRBJ2-4, with D tentatively TRBD1 or TRBD2 (5 bases each). CDR1 is SGHRS and CDR2 is YFSETQ in the germline V gene. The CDR3 runs 12 residues. V gave up 3 bases and J gave up 6 bases, with 7 bases separating them. CDR3 coding DNA: TGCGCCAGCAGCTCCGGGACAAACATTCAGTACTTC. Its translation: CASSSGTNIQYF. The whole variable domain, remainder taken from reference TRBV5-1 and TRBJ2-4, is KAGVTQTPRYLIKTRGQQVTLSCSPISGHRSVSWYQQTPGQGLQFLFEYFSETQRNKGNFPGRFSGRQFSNSRSEMNVSTLELGDSALYLCASSSGTNIQYFGAGTRLSVL.